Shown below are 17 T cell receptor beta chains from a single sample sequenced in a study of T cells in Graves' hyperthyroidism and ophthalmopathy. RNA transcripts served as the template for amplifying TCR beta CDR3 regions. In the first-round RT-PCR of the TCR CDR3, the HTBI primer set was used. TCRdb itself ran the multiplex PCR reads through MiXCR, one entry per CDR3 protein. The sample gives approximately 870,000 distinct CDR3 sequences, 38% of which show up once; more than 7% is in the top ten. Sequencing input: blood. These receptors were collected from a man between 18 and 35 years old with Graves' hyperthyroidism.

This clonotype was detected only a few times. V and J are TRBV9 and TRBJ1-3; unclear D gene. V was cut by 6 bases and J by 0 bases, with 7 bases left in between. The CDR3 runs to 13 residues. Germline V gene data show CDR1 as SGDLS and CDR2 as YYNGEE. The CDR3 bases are TGTGCCAGCAAGGGTCCCTCTGGAAACACCATATATTTT. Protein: CASKGPSGNTIYF. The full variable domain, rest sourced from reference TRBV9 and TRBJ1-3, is DSGVTQTPKHLITATGQRVTLRCSPRSGDLSVYWYQQSLDQGLQFLIQYYNGEERAKGNILERFSAQQFPDLHSELNLSSLELGDSALYFCASKGPSGNTIYFGEGSWLTVV.

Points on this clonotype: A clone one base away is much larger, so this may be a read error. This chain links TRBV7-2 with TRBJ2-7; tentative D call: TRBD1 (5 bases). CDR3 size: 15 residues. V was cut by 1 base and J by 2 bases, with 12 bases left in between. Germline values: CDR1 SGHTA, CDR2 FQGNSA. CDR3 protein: CASSLVSGCAYEQYF. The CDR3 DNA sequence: TGTGCCAGCAGCTTAGTTTCAGGGTGCGCCTACGAGCAGTACTTC.

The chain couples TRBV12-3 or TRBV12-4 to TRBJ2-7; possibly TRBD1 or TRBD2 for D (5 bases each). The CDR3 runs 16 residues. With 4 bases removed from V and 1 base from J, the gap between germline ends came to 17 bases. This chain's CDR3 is CASSYSTAVKSYEQYF. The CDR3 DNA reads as TGTGCCAGCAGTTACTCGACAGCGGTCAAGTCCTACGAGCAGTACTTC.

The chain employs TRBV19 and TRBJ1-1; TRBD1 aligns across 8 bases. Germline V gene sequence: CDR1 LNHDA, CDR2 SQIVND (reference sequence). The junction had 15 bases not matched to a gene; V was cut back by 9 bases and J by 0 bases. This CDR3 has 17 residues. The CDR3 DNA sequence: TGTGCCAGCAAGGATACCGGGACAGGCCCCATGAACACTGAAGCTTTCTTT. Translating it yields CASKDTGTGPMNTEAFF.

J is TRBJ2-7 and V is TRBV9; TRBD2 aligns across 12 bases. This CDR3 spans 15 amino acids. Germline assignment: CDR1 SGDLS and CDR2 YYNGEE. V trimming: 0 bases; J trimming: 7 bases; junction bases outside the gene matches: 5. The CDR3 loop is CASSVGLAGEWEQYF. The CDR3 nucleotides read TGTGCCAGCAGCGTAGGACTAGCGGGAGAATGGGAGCAGTACTTC.

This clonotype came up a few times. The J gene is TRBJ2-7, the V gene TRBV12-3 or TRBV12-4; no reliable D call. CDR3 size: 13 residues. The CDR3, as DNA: TGTGCTAGTGGTTTGTTTACAGCCTACGAGCAGTACTTC. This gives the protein CASGLFTAYEQYF.

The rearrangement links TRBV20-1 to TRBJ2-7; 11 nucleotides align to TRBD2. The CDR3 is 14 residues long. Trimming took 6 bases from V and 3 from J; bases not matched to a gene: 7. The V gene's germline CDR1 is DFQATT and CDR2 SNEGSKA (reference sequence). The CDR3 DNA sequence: TGCAGTGCCTCTGGGACTAGCGGAGACTACGAGCAGTACTTC. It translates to CSASGTSGDYEQYF.

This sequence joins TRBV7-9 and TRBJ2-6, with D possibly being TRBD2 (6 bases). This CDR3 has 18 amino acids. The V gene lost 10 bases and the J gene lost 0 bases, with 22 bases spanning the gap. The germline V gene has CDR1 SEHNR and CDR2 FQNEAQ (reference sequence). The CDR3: CATTAYIGGLSGANVLTF. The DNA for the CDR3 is TGTGCCACCACAGCTTATATCGGGGGACTCTCTGGGGCCAACGTCCTGACTTTC.

The CDR3 DNA is TGTGCCAGCGGGCTCGGACAGGCCGCCTACGAGCAGTACTTC. Protein: CASGLGQAAYEQYF. The chain uses TRBV10-3 and TRBJ2-7; 7 bases map to TRBD1. V lost 10 bases and J lost 2; bases outside the gene matches: 11. This CDR3 spans 14 amino acids. Germline V gene sequence: CDR1 ENHRY, CDR2 SYGVKD.

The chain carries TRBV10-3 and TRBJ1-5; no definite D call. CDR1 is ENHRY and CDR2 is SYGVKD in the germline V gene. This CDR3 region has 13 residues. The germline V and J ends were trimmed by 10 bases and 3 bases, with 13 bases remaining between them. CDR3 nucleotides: TGTGCCAGCACCATAGGGTCCAATCAGCCCCAGCATTTT. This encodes CASTIGSNQPQHF.

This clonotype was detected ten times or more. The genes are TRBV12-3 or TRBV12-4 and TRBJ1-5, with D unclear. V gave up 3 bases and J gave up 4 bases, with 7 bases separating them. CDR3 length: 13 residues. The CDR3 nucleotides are TGTGCCAGCAGTTTTTCACAGAATCAGCCCCAGCATTTT. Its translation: CASSFSQNQPQHF.

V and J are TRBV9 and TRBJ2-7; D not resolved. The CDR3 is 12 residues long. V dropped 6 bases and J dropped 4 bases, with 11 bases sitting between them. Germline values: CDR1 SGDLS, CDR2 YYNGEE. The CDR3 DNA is TGTGCCAGCAAATCGAAGATTTACGAGCAGTACTTC. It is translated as CASKSKIYEQYF.

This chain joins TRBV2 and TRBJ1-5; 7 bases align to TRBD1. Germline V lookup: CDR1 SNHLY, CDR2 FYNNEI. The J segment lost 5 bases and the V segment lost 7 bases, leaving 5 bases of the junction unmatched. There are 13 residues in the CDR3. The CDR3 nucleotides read TGTGCCAGCAATGGACAGGTCGATCAGCCCCAGCATTTT. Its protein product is CASNGQVDQPQHF.

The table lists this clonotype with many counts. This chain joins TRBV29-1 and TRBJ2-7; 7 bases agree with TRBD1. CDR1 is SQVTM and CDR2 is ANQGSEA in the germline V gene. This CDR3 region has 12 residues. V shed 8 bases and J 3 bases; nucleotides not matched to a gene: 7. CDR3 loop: CSFRDRNYEQYF. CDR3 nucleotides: TGCAGCTTCCGGGACAGAAACTACGAGCAGTACTTC.

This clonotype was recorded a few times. CDR3 region: CASSELGTSYEQYF. In DNA, the CDR3 is TGTGCCAGCAGTGAACTAGGCACTTCCTACGAGCAGTACTTC. V gene TRBV6-1 combines with J gene TRBJ2-7, with D unresolved. Germline-derived CDR1 and CDR2 are MNHNS and SASEGT. V gave up 2 bases and J gave up 1 base, with 9 bases separating them. This CDR3 comprises 14 residues.

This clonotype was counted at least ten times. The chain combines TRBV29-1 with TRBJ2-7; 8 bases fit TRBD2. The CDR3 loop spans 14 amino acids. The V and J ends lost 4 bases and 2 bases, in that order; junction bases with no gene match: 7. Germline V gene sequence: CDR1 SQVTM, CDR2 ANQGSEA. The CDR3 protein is CSVVLGGATYEQYF. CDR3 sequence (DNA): TGCAGCGTTGTCCTCGGGGGGGCGACCTACGAGCAGTACTTC.

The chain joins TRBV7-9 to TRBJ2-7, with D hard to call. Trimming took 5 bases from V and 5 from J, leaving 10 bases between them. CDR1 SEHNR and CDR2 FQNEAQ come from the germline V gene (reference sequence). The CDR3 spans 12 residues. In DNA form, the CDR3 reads TGTGCCAGCAGCCGACTTTGGGACGAGCAGTACTTC. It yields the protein CASSRLWDEQYF.